Given below is one TCR beta chain in context. The antigen is unknown. Clones were read by immunoSEQ multiplex PCR, and TCRdb kept only the in-frame ones, dropping some. Of approximately 14,000 clones listed, 84% were seen once; the top ten hold roughly 4%. This CDR3 region has 13 residues. The junction had 1 base not matched to a gene; V was cut back by 4 bases and J by 2 bases. Germline V gene data show CDR1 as SGHVS and CDR2 as FQNEAQ. The sample comes from a study of T cells in localized non-small cell lung cancer. Study-wide results and limits: Longer overall survival was seen with higher T cell density measured in blood. The study detected a median roughly 56 of the top 100 tumor clones in adjacent lung. Sequencing, confined to only one tumor region, leaves heterogeneity possible.

The TCR was taken from an older female donor with stage I squamous cell lung carcinoma. The V call is TRBV7-8, the J call TRBJ1-1; 7 bases are a match to TRBD1. Specimen: peripheral blood, collected before any cancer treatment. Here the CDR3 reads CASSWDRNTEAFF. CDR3 sequence (DNA): TGTGCCAGCAGCTGGGACAGAAACACTGAAGCTTTCTTT.